What follows describes a single TCR beta chain. This clone has only a few counts. Its antigen target is currently unknown. No base-level quality is on record; no much larger clone is a single base apart. The record originates from a study of beta chain features in type 1 diabetes listed by TCRdb under 2018. Background on the whole study: Mean age, gender distribution, total cell number and subset yield did not differ between patients and healthy donors. In the study, TCRB repertoires of sorted circulating CD4+ T cell subsets from recently diagnosed type 1 diabetes patients were compared with those of matched healthy donors. A total of roughly 110 million sorted cells were examined across all samples, and the number of cells per subset was strongly correlated with RNA yield. Whereas all 30 or so donors provided naive and central memory subsets, regulatory and stem cell-like memory subsets were isolated from just 8 patients and about 8 healthy donors. The investigation overall reported the following: Naive, central memory and regulatory TCRB repertoires appeared to be more similar among patients than among healthy donors. Only small numbers of individuals were included in the HLA sub-analyses, which left unresolved whether HLA type had any influence on TCRB rearrangement. In all four CD4+ subsets, TCRB CDR3 length was moderately but significantly shorter in type 1 diabetes patients. At VDJ recombination sites, patients with type 1 diabetes made fewer insertions and deleted more nucleotides, a pattern implying thymic rearrangement abnormalities. Because cDNA rather than genomic DNA was sequenced, highly expressing activated cells could have been over-represented, although no difference in activation and CD3 levels was found between groups. Shorter templates might have been favored by PCR, but patient and control samples were amplified and corrected together, so both groups would have been affected equally by any skew.

A single peripheral blood draw of around 100 mL on average was collected from each donor into heparinised tubes. A BD FACSAria II and a panel including CD45RO, CCR7, CD25, CD127, CD95 and CD27 were used to sort naive, central memory, regulatory and stem cell-like memory CD4+ T cells. Purity was above 98% for every sorted population. PBMCs were separated immediately by Lymphoprep density gradient centrifugation and were stained directly, without being cultured. So that batch effects would be minimized, each experiment stained and sorted samples in pairs, pairing one healthy donor with one patient. Reading from cysteine to phenylalanine, the CDR3 counts 15 amino acids. The only DNA kept is the CDR3, 45 bases in frame from the first base. The junction carries 14 bases between V and J, which are trimmed by 2 bases and 4 bases respectively. CDR1 and CDR2 (MNHEY, SVGAGI) derive from the germline V gene.

All of the isolated RNA was reverse transcribed with the High Capacity cDNA Reverse Transcription Kit, so expressed TCRB transcripts were sequenced. Deep immunoSEQ sequencing was performed on naive, central memory and regulatory T cell samples, with an average of approximately 4 million total reads per sample. After sorted cells were lysed in RLT buffer, RNA was extracted with DNase-treated RNeasy Micro or Mini kits, with the choice depending on cell number. Each cell subset was processed on its own to prevent cross-contamination, while patient and healthy donor samples were processed together. The immunoSEQ multiplex PCR was used to amplify TCRB sequences from cDNA, generating 87-bp fragments that spanned the CDR3 region. The amplicons were sequenced using the Illumina HiSeq platform. The authors' pipeline ran thus. PCR bias was computationally corrected using synthetic template baselines, reads within Hamming distance 2 were collapsed, and singletons that could not be merged were discarded. By aligning reads against IMGT, V, D and J genes, CDR3 length, and insertions or deletions at six rearrangement sites were assigned. Clonotype counts were normalized to sorted cell number within each subset before computing true diversity and Gini coefficients with the tcR R package. The overlap coefficient, calculated on TCRB nucleotide sequences, was used to quantify repertoire sharing. Out-of-frame TCRB sequences from naive cells were analyzed to stand in for the pre-selection repertoire. As stored in TCRdb, this immuneACCESS dataset retains in-frame rearrangements with V and J assigned. A fraction of the clones does not appear; measured against another copy, unresolved V genes explain less than half of the discrepancy, and the remainder lacks a known reason. The V and J calls and clone size were taken over from that table, and D and trimming were inferred from the DNA. The sample includes some 900,000 clones, with 15% to 20% observed a single time. The ten largest clones add up to about 0.02% of the sample.

The chain links TRBV6-5 with TRBJ2-5, with TRBD1 tentatively as D gene (5 bases match). The source is a woman between 18 and 30 years old in good health. Material for sequencing was naive CD4+ T cells from blood. The cell subset or site tag for this specimen amounts to: true naive CD4+ T cells. The DNA reads TGTGCCAGCAGTTACGGGGCGACCGGTGGAGAGACCCAGTACTTC. The translation is CASSYGATGGETQYF.